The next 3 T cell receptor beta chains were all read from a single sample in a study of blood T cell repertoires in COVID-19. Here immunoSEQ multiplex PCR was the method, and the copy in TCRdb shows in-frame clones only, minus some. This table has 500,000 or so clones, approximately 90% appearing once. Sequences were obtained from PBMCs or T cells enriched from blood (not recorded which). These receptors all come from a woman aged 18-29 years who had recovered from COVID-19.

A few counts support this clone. The CDR3 here is CASHSPGSMNTEAFF. DNA of the CDR3: TGTGCCAGCCATTCTCCCGGGAGCATGAACACTGAAGCTTTCTTT. V gene TRBV19 combines with J gene TRBJ1-1, with no clear D. The ends were cut back, 9 bases at V and 0 bases at J, with 17 bases in the middle. Looked up from germline, CDR1 is LNHDA and CDR2 is SQIVND (reference sequence). CDR3 size: 15 residues. Full variable domain (outside the CDR3, taken from reference TRBV19 and TRBJ1-1): DGGITQSPKYLFRKEGQNVTLSCEQNLNHDAMYWYRQDPGQGLRLIYYSQIVNDFQKGDIAEGYSVSREKKESFPLTVTSAQKNPTAFYLCASHSPGSMNTEAFFGQGTRLTVV.

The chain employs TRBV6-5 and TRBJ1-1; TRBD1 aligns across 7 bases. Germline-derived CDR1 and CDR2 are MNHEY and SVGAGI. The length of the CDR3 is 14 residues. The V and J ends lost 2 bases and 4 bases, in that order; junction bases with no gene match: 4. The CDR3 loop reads CASSYGGGVTEAFF. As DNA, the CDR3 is TGTGCCAGCAGTTACGGAGGGGGCGTCACTGAAGCTTTCTTT.

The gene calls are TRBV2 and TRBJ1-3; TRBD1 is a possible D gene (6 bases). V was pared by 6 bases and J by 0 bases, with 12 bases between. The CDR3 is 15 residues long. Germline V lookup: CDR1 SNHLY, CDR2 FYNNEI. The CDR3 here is CASSSTGLSGNTIYF. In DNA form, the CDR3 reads TGTGCCAGCAGCTCGACAGGCCTCTCTGGAAACACCATATATTTT.